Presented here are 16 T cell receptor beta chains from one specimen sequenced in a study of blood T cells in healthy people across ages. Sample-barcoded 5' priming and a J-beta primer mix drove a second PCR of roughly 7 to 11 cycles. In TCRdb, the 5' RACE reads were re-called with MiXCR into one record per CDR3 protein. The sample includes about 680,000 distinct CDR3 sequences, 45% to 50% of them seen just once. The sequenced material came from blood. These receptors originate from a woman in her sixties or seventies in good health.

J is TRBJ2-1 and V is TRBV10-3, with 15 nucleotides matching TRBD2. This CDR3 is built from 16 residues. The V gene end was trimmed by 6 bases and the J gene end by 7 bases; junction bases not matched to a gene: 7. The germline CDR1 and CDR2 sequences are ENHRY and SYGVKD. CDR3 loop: CAIRPGLAGGPNEQFF. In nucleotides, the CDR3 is TGTGCCATCAGACCTGGACTAGCGGGAGGGCCAAATGAGCAGTTCTTC.

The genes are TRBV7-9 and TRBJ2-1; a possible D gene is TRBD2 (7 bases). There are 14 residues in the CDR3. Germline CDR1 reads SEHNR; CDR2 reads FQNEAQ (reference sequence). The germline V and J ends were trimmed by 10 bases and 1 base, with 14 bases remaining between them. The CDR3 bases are TGTGCCACACCGAGGGGGGGGTCCTACAATGAGCAGTTCTTC. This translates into CATPRGGSYNEQFF.

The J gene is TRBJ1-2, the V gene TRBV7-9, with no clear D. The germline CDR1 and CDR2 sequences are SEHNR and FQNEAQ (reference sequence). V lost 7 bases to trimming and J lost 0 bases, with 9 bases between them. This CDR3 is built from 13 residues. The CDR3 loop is CASTLLANYGYTF. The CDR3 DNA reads TGTGCCAGCACCTTGTTAGCTAACTATGGCTACACCTTC.

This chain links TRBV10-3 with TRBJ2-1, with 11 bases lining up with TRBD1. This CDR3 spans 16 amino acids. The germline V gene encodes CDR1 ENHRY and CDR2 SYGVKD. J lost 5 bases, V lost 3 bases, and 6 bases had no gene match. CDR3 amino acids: CAISEPGTGGHNEQFF. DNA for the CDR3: TGTGCCATCAGTGAACCCGGGACAGGGGGGCACAATGAGCAGTTCTTC.

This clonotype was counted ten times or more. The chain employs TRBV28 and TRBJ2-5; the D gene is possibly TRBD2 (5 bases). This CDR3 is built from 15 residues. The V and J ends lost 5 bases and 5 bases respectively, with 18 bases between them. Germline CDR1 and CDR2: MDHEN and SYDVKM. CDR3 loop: CASSGPGLTEETQYF. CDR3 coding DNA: TGTGCCAGCAGTGGACCAGGACTGACGGAGGAGACCCAGTACTTC.

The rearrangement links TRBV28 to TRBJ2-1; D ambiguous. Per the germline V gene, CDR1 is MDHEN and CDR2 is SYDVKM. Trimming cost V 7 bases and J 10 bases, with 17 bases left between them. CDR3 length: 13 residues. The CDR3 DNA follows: TGTGCCAGCACCCTGACCTACTCCTACGAGCAGTTCTTC. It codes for CASTLTYSYEQFF.

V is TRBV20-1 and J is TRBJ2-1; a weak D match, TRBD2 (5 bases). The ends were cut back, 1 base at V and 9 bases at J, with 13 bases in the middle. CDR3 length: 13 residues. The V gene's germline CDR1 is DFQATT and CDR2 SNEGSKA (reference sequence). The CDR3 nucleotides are TGCAGTGCTAGAGCCAGATCGGCGGGTGAGCAGTTCTTC. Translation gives CSARARSAGEQFF.

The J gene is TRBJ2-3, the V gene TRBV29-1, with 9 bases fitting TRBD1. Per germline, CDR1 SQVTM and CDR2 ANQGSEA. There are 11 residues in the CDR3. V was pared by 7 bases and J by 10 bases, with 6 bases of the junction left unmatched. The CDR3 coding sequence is TGCAGCGAGGGACAGGGTAATTCGCAGTATTTT. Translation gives CSEGQGNSQYF.

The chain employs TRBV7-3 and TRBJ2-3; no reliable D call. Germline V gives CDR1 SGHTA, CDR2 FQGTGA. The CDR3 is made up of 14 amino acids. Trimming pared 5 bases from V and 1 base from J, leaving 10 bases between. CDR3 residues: CASSVSVGTDTQYF. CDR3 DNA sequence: TGTGCCAGCAGCGTATCCGTCGGCACAGATACGCAGTATTTT. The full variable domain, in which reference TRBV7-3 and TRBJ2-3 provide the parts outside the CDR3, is GAGVSQTPSNKVTEKGKYVELRCDPISGHTALYWYRQSLGQGPEFLIYFQGTGAADDSGLPNDRFFAVRPEGSVSTLKIQRTERGDSAVYLCASSVSVGTDTQYFGPGTRLTVL.

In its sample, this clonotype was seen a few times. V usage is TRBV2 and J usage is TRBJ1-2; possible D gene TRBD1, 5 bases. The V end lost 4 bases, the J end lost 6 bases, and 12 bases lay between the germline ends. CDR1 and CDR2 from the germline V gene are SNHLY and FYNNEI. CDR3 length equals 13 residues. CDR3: CASSVSGANGYTF. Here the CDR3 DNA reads TGTGCCAGCAGTGTGTCCGGGGCTAATGGCTACACCTTC.

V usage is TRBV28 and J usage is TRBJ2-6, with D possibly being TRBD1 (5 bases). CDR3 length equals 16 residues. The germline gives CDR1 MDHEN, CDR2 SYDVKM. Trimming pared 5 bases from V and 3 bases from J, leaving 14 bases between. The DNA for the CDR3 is TGTGCCAGCAGTCTCATTAGGGGTAGTGGGGCCAACGTCCTGACTTTC. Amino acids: CASSLIRGSGANVLTF.

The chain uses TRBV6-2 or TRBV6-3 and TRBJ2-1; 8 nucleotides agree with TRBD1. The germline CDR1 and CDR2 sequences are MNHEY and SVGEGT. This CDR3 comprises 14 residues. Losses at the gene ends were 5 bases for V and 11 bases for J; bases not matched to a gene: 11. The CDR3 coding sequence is TGTGCCAGCAGTACAAGACAGGGGACAGTTCAGCAGTTCTTC. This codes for CASSTRQGTVQQFF.

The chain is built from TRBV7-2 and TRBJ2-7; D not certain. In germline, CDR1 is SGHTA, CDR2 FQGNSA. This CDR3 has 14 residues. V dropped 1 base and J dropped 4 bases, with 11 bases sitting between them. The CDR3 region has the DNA TGTGCCAGCAGCTTAGGGTTTGTGGGGTACGAGCAGTACTTC. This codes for CASSLGFVGYEQYF.

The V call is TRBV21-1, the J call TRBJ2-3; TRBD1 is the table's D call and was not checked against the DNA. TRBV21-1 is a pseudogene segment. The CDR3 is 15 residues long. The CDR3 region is CASSNRTGSTDTQYF. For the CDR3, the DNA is TGTGCCAGCAGCAATAGGACAGGGAGCACAGATACGCAGTATTTT.

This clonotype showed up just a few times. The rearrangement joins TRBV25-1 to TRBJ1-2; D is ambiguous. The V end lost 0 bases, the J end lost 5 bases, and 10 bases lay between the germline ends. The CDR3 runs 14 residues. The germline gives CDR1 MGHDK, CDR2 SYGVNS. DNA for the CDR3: TGTGCCAGCAGTGAATATGGGGAAGGGTATGGCTACACCTTC. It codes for CASSEYGEGYGYTF.

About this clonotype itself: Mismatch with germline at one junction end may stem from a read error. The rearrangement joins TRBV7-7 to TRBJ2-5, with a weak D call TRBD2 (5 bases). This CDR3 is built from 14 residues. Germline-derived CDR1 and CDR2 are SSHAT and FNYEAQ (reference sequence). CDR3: CASSPFGAGETQYF. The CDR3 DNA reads TGTGCTAGCAGCCCATTTGGCGCGGGAGAGACCCAGTACTTC.